This entry describes one T cell receptor beta chain. This clone was counted once. Its antigen is unknown. No clone much larger than this one lies a single base away; base qualities are absent. The cysteine opens and the phenylalanine closes a CDR3 of 15 amino acids. The entry retains the CDR3 DNA only, 45 bases that are in frame from base 1. The germline V gene sets CDR1 to MNHEY and CDR2 to SVGEGT. For this chain, trimming is 6 bases at the V end and 4 bases at the J end, and the number of junction bases without a gene match is 6. The immunoSEQ Assay, a bias-controlled multiplex PCR, was used to amplify TCRbeta CDR3 regions from genomic DNA. Concerning the study's data processing: Within the assay, amplification of reference gene primers was used to estimate how many nucleated cells each sample contained. Sequence reads were collapsed and filtered to measure the absolute abundance of every unique TCRbeta CDR3 rearrangement. For each sample, productive Simpson clonality was calculated as the square root of Simpson's diversity index across productive rearrangements. TCRdb provides this immuneACCESS table in a form limited to in-frame rearrangements. Some clones are lacking; in checked studies, under half of them reflect an unresolved V gene, and why the rest are absent is not known. The D gene and trimming were derived from the DNA, and the V and J assignments and clone size from that table. The sample includes 200,000 to 250,000 clones, with roughly 86% observed a single time. The top ten hold about 7.3% of the sample.

This sample is part of a study of blood T cell repertoires in COVID-19 (dated by TCRdb to about 2020). Regarding the study in general: Collaborator samples came from the United States, Italy and Spain and covered acute and convalescent phases of COVID-19. Subjects who had been exposed to COVID-19, were actively infected with it, or had recovered from it provided the deeply sampled blood TCRbeta repertoires that made up the dataset. Where HLA class I and class II types were available, the types were taken from metadata supplied by the sample provider, not from assay-based typing. Sample metadata almost always included a de-identified subject ID, COVID-19 status, age in years and sex. Samples were obtained from the ongoing ImmuneRACE study (first 160 participants) and from about 1,300 subjects provided by 6 global collaborators. A freely available public database, intended as a resource for researchers studying the immune response to SARS-CoV-2, is where the repertoires were released. The material from the prospective study consisted of cDNA or gDNA derived from T cells, B-cell-depleted T cells, or PBMCs. Overall results and qualifications from the work: The quantity of clinical and demographic metadata differed by source and by participant and was supplied without curation.

Each collaborating institution followed its own protocols to collect whole blood in K2EDTA tubes. For TCRbeta analysis, collaborators shipped samples as frozen whole blood, isolated PBMCs, or DNA extracted from either of those sample types. The source material was peripheral blood. Here the chain combines TRBV6-2 or TRBV6-3 and TRBJ1-2; 12 bases in the junction line up with TRBD1. The receptor was derived from a woman between 45 and 65 years old with active or convalescent COVID-19. The CDR3 protein is CASSEGQGATYGYTF. The bases are TGTGCCAGCAGCGAGGGACAGGGGGCGACCTATGGCTACACCTTC.